The 26 T cell receptor beta chains below were found in one sample sequenced in a study of PD-L1 blockade in urothelial cancer. Time point indicated: peripheral blood 6 weeks after treatment start. Only in-frame clones appear in the TCRdb table, and some are missing; sequencing was by immunoSEQ multiplex PCR. The table records around 50,000 clones, roughly 91% of them present only once. The sample in question was PBMCs, obtained around atezolizumab (anti-PD-L1) treatment. The receptor set was obtained from a man aged 55 to 70 with urothelial cancer.

This chain links TRBV7-9 with TRBJ1-2; no definite D call. Germline CDR1 SEHNR, CDR2 FQNEAQ (reference sequence). With 2 bases removed from V and 0 bases from J, the gap between germline ends came to 16 bases. The length of the CDR3 is 17 residues. The DNA of the CDR3 is TGTGCCAGCAGCTTACTTATTACCGGAGGAGCTAACTATGGCTACACCTTC. It encodes CASSLLITGGANYGYTF.

V and J are TRBV7-9 and TRBJ2-1, with 7 bases matching TRBD2. The V gene end was trimmed by 3 bases and the J gene end by 5 bases; junction bases not matched to a gene: 7. Per germline, CDR1 SEHNR and CDR2 FQNEAQ (reference sequence). This CDR3 has 15 residues. The CDR3 here is CASSFLSGGNNEQFF. The CDR3 DNA reads TGTGCCAGCAGCTTTCTGTCGGGGGGTAACAATGAGCAGTTCTTC.

The chain employs TRBV10-2 and TRBJ1-1, with D uncertain. The germline V gene has CDR1 WSHSY and CDR2 SAAADI. The CDR3 runs 14 residues. Trimming removed 4 bases at V and 0 bases at J, with 9 bases between. DNA for the CDR3: TGCGCCAGCAGTGTGAACAGTCTGAACACTGAAGCTTTCTTT. As protein: CASSVNSLNTEAFF.

The rearrangement joins TRBV19 to TRBJ1-1, with 7 bases identical to TRBD1. The V gene's germline CDR1 is LNHDA and CDR2 SQIVND (reference sequence). V lost 6 bases and J lost 1; bases outside the gene matches: 5. CDR3 length equals 14 residues. The CDR3 DNA reads TGTGCCAGTAGGCCACAGGGGAGGAACACTGAAGCTTTCTTT. Protein sequence: CASRPQGRNTEAFF.

The rearrangement joins TRBV28 to TRBJ2-1; TRBD2 matches at 11 bases. With 5 bases clipped from V and 15 bases from J, the junction kept 6 bases outside the gene matches. There are 12 residues in the CDR3. Germline loops: CDR1 MDHEN, CDR2 SYDVKM. The CDR3 loop is CASSLLAGETFF. The CDR3 nucleotides are TGTGCCAGCAGTCTACTAGCGGGAGAGACGTTCTTC.

J is TRBJ2-7 and V is TRBV19; maybe TRBD1 (7 bases). Trimming stripped 4 bases from V and 5 bases from J, with 18 bases between. The germline V gene has CDR1 LNHDA and CDR2 SQIVND (reference sequence). CDR3 length: 15 residues. DNA for the CDR3: TGTGCCAGTAGTAGCGGGACAGTGGGCGAACACGAGCAGTACTTC. This translates into CASSSGTVGEHEQYF.

This clone was seen just once. This sequence joins TRBV18 and TRBJ2-7, with 9 bases lining up with TRBD2. With 6 bases clipped from V and 0 bases from J, the junction kept 6 bases outside the gene matches. The CDR3 consists of 15 residues. Germline V gene lookup returns CDR1 KGHSH and CDR2 LQKENI. The CDR3 is CASSRPSGTSYEQYF. In nucleotides, the CDR3 is TGTGCCAGCTCGCGTCCTAGCGGGACCTCCTACGAGCAGTACTTC.

V and J are TRBV4-1 and TRBJ1-2, with D perhaps matching TRBD1 (6 bases). Germline V gene data show CDR1 as MGHRA and CDR2 as YSYEKL. The V end was cut by 3 bases, the J end by 3 bases, with 14 bases between. The CDR3 has 15 residues. This CDR3 reads CASSHGRGADYGYTF. Written as DNA, the CDR3 is TGCGCCAGCAGCCACGGGCGGGGGGCAGACTATGGCTACACCTTC.

The V call is TRBV29-1, the J call TRBJ1-4; D gene ambiguous. The CDR3 contains 15 residues. V lost 6 bases to trimming and J lost 3 bases, with 17 bases between them. Germline lookup yields CDR1 SQVTM and CDR2 ANQGSEA. The CDR3 DNA sequence: TGCAGCGTGGGAGTTCAAGGAGCTCCTAATGAAAAACTGTTTTTT. It is translated as CSVGVQGAPNEKLFF.

This rearrangement joins TRBV4-1 to TRBJ1-3; no reliable D call. From germline, CDR1 is MGHRA and CDR2 YSYEKL. V was shortened by 0 bases and J by 0 bases, with 6 bases between the two germline ends. The CDR3 is 15 residues long. The CDR3 sequence: CASSQDHNSGNTIYF. In DNA form, the CDR3 reads TGCGCCAGCAGCCAAGATCACAACTCTGGAAACACCATATATTTT.

The DNA for the CDR3 is TGTGCCAGCAGCTTCCAGTGGACAGGGAGGAAAGGGGCCAACGTCCTGACTTTC. Translating gives CASSFQWTGRKGANVLTF. The rearrangement uses TRBV7-8 and TRBJ2-6; 8 positions match TRBD1. The junction had 11 bases not matched to a gene; V was cut back by 3 bases and J by 4 bases. Germline V gene lookup returns CDR1 SGHVS and CDR2 FQNEAQ. The CDR3 consists of 18 residues.

The sample holds one count of this clone. The V call is TRBV6-5, the J call TRBJ1-1, with a weak D call TRBD1 (5 bases). The V end lost 6 bases, the J end lost 4 bases, and 15 bases lay between the germline ends. CDR1 MNHEY and CDR2 SVGAGI come from the germline V gene. CDR3 size: 14 residues. DNA of the CDR3: TGTGCCAGCAGCTCCCGACAGATACTCACTGAAGCTTTCTTT. It is translated as CASSSRQILTEAFF.

The chain joins TRBV7-2 to TRBJ2-3; the match to TRBD1 covers 10 bases. The CDR3 loop spans 16 amino acids. Germline CDR1 SGHTA, CDR2 FQGNSA. Germline trimming cut 6 bases from V and 4 bases from J; bases unmatched to any gene: 10. CDR3 loop: CASRYPGQGTADTQYF. CDR3 nucleotides: TGTGCCAGCAGATATCCGGGACAGGGGACGGCAGATACGCAGTATTTT.

The J gene is TRBJ2-1, the V gene TRBV2, with a tentative D call TRBD2 (7 bases). Between the trimmed V and J ends, which lost 4 bases and 4 bases, there was a span of 14 bases. Per the germline V gene, CDR1 is SNHLY and CDR2 is FYNNEI. The CDR3 contains 15 residues. CDR3 nucleotides: TGTGCCAGCAGTGTTGGGGGGGGCCGGTACAATGAGCAGTTCTTC. Amino acid sequence: CASSVGGGRYNEQFF. The entire variable domain, with the rest obtained from reference TRBV2 and TRBJ2-1, is as follows: EPEVTQTPSHQVTQMGQEVILRCVPISNHLYFYWYRQILGQKVEFLVSFYNNEISEKSEIFDDQFSVERPDGSNFTLKIRSTKLEDSAMYFCASSVGGGRYNEQFFGPGTRLTVL.

This sequence joins TRBV7-9 and TRBJ2-3, with 7 bases lining up with TRBD2. The CDR3 loop spans 18 amino acids. Germline CDR1 SEHNR, CDR2 FQNEAQ (reference sequence). V lost 2 bases, J lost 4 bases, and 15 bases stayed unmatched. CDR3: CASSLTSGGLLAADTQYF. CDR3 bases: TGTGCCAGCAGCTTAACATCGGGAGGCCTCCTAGCAGCAGATACGCAGTATTTT.

The chain joins TRBV19 to TRBJ2-1, with 8 bases that match TRBD2. The ends lost 6 bases at V and 5 bases at J; junction bases unmatched: 6. CDR1 is LNHDA, CDR2 SQIVND, per germline (reference sequence). The CDR3 spans 14 residues. The CDR3 protein is CASRLAGFHNEQFF. The CDR3, as DNA: TGTGCCAGTAGGCTAGCGGGTTTTCACAATGAGCAGTTCTTC.

The chain combines TRBV2 with TRBJ1-5, with 9 bases identical to TRBD1. The CDR3 length is 15 residues. Germline CDR1 reads SNHLY; CDR2 reads FYNNEI. V shed 6 bases, J shed 0 bases, and the junction held 3 bases outside the gene matches. CDR3 coding DNA: TGTGCCAGCAGGCTGGGACAGGGTAGCAATCAGCCCCAGCATTTT. This gives the protein CASRLGQGSNQPQHF.

This chain uses TRBV7-2 with TRBJ2-3, with 12 bases aligning to TRBD2. CDR1 and CDR2 from the germline V gene are SGHTA and FQGNSA. The ends lost 8 bases at V and 5 bases at J; junction bases unmatched: 8. This CDR3 comprises 15 residues. In nucleotides, the CDR3 is TGTGCCAGCGAGAGGACTAGCGGGACACAAGATACGCAGTATTTT. Protein sequence: CASERTSGTQDTQYF.

V and J are TRBV15 and TRBJ2-1; 10 nucleotides align to TRBD2. The germline V gene encodes CDR1 LNHNV and CDR2 YYDKDF (reference sequence). The length of the CDR3 is 16 residues. Unmatched junction bases numbered 4, after V lost 5 bases and J lost 0 bases. The CDR3 DNA is TGTGCCACCAGCCAAAGCGGGAGGGCCTCCTACAATGAGCAGTTCTTC. Its protein product is CATSQSGRASYNEQFF.

The chain uses TRBV7-4 and TRBJ1-2; D gene unclear. This CDR3 is built from 18 residues. CDR1 is SGHVT, CDR2 SQSDAQ, per germline. V lost 2 bases to trimming and J lost 1 base, with 20 bases between them. CDR3 region: CASSLLLVPSCDNYGYTF. CDR3 DNA sequence: TGTGCCAGCAGCTTATTACTGGTCCCCTCCTGCGATAACTATGGCTACACCTTC.

The V call is TRBV7-9, the J call TRBJ2-7, with TRBD1 matching over 8 bases. Looked up from germline, CDR1 is SEHNR and CDR2 is FQNEAQ (reference sequence). The J segment lost 0 bases and the V segment lost 5 bases, leaving 12 bases of the junction unmatched. The CDR3 has 17 residues. This chain's CDR3 is CASSHQRTGTGSYEQYF. The CDR3 region has the DNA TGTGCCAGCAGCCACCAAAGGACCGGGACAGGCTCCTACGAGCAGTACTTC. Full variable domain (remainder filled in from reference TRBV7-9 and TRBJ2-7): DTGVSQNPRHKITKRGQNVTFRCDPISEHNRLYWYRQTLGQGPEFLTYFQNEAQLEKSRLLSDRFSAERPKGSFSTLEIQRTEQGDSAMYLCASSHQRTGTGSYEQYFGPGTRLTVT.

This chain joins TRBV28 and TRBJ2-3; TRBD1 matches at 8 bases. Germline V lookup: CDR1 MDHEN, CDR2 SYDVKM. The CDR3 has 15 residues. V lost 5 bases, J lost 2 bases, and 6 bases stayed unmatched. CDR3 in amino acids: CASSEDRGHTDTQYF. In DNA form, the CDR3 reads TGTGCCAGCAGTGAAGACAGGGGCCACACAGATACGCAGTATTTT.

This sequence joins TRBV12-5 and TRBJ1-5, with unresolved D. Between the trimmed V and J ends, which lost 0 bases and 6 bases, there was a span of 15 bases. The germline V gene encodes CDR1 LGHNT and CDR2 FRNRAP. The CDR3 is 16 residues long. The chain's CDR3 is CASGLVLTSWSQPQHF. CDR3 coding DNA: TGTGCTAGTGGTTTGGTACTGACGTCTTGGAGTCAGCCCCAGCATTTT. The entire variable domain, with the rest obtained from reference TRBV12-5 and TRBJ1-5, is as follows: DARVTQTPRHKVTEMGQEVTMRCQPILGHNTVFWYRQTMMQGLELLAYFRNRAPLDDSGMPKDRFSAEMPDATLATLKIQPSEPRDSAVYFCASGLVLTSWSQPQHFGDGTRLSIL.

The chain couples TRBV7-9 to TRBJ1-4; D gene uncertain. CDR1 is SEHNR, CDR2 FQNEAQ, per germline (reference sequence). This CDR3 contains 16 residues. V lost 4 bases, J lost 0 bases, and 12 bases lay in between. The CDR3 region has the DNA TGTGCCAGCAGCTCCGGTGATCTCTCAACTAATGAAAAACTGTTTTTT. Translation: CASSSGDLSTNEKLFF.

The gene calls are TRBV6-5 and TRBJ2-2; the D gene is possibly TRBD2 (5 bases). V lost 0 bases to trimming and J lost 6 bases, with 8 bases between them. Germline V gene sequence: CDR1 MNHEY, CDR2 SVGAGI. The CDR3 contains 14 residues. The CDR3 region is CASSYSQEAGELFF. The CDR3 DNA sequence: TGTGCCAGCAGTTACTCGCAGGAGGCCGGGGAGCTGTTTTTT.

The rearrangement uses TRBV27 and TRBJ1-4; D is unresolved. The CDR3 totals 15 residues. V was clipped by 5 bases and J by 0 bases, with 10 bases between them. CDR1 and CDR2 (germline): MNHEY, SMNVEV (reference sequence). CDR3 sequence reads: CASSPRHATNEKLFF. The CDR3 nucleotides are TGTGCCAGCAGTCCGCGACATGCAACTAATGAAAAACTGTTTTTT.